This entry lists 19 T cell receptor beta chains sequenced from one sample in a study of blood T cell repertoires in COVID-19. Produced via immunoSEQ multiplex PCR; TCRdb's table is partial and in-frame only. The repertoire holds around 91,000 clones, with about 85% as singletons. Sequences were obtained from peripheral blood. The receptors derive from a human donor in a cohort sampled during active COVID-19.

The gene calls are TRBV24-1 and TRBJ2-5; 7 bases are a match to TRBD2. This CDR3 is 14 amino acids long. After removal of 7 bases from V and 2 bases from J, the junction contained 6 bases not matched to a gene. CDR1 KGHDR and CDR2 SFDVKD come from the germline V gene. Here the CDR3 DNA reads TGTGCCACCAGCGCCGGGACTACACAAGAGACCCAGTACTTC. Encoded protein: CATSAGTTQETQYF.

The count of this clone is one. This chain links TRBV9 with TRBJ2-2; D remains unclear. The V end was cut by 0 bases, the J end by 4 bases, with 4 bases between. The length of the CDR3 is 13 residues. Germline V CDR1 and CDR2: SGDLS, YYNGEE. DNA for the CDR3: TGTGCCAGCAGCGTAGGGGCCACCGGGGAGCTGTTTTTT. It specifies CASSVGATGELFF.

The gene calls are TRBV6-5 and TRBJ1-1; TRBD1 aligns across 7 bases. The V gene end was trimmed by 4 bases and the J gene end by 1 base; junction bases not matched to a gene: 3. The CDR3 has 14 residues. From germline, CDR1 is MNHEY and CDR2 SVGAGI. The CDR3 sequence is CASSSTGRNTEAFF. The DNA for the CDR3 is TGTGCCAGCAGTTCGACAGGGCGGAACACTGAAGCTTTCTTT.

This rearrangement joins TRBV5-4 to TRBJ2-3; 8 bases are shared with TRBD2. The germline CDR1 and CDR2 sequences are SGHNT and YYREEE (reference sequence). With 2 bases clipped from V and 5 bases from J, the junction kept 1 base outside the gene matches. The CDR3 consists of 13 residues. The CDR3 sequence is CASSFGGGDTQYF. The DNA for the CDR3 is TGTGCCAGCAGCTTCGGGGGGGGAGATACGCAGTATTTT.

The rearrangement uses TRBV5-5 and TRBJ1-6; a weak D match, TRBD1 (5 bases). CDR3 size: 14 residues. The germline gives CDR1 SGHKS, CDR2 YYEKEE (reference sequence). The V and J ends lost 3 bases and 7 bases respectively, with 11 bases between them. CDR3 sequence: CASSSPGGNSPLHF. The DNA for the CDR3 is TGTGCCAGCAGCTCCCCCGGGGGGAATTCACCCCTCCACTTT.

This chain uses TRBV5-4 with TRBJ2-3, with D possibly TRBD2 on 7 matching bases. V lost 4 bases, J lost 2 bases, and 17 bases lay in between. The length of the CDR3 is 16 residues. Per germline, CDR1 SGHNT and CDR2 YYREEE (reference sequence). CDR3 region: CASSPYGGGYTDTQYF. As DNA, the CDR3 is TGTGCCAGCAGCCCCTATGGGGGGGGCTACACAGATACGCAGTATTTT.

V and J are TRBV5-4 and TRBJ2-7, with D tentatively TRBD1 (6 bases). The germline V gene encodes CDR1 SGHNT and CDR2 YYREEE (reference sequence). The V end lost 4 bases, the J end lost 6 bases, and 14 bases lay between the germline ends. The CDR3 totals 13 residues. The CDR3 region is CASSAGTPSEQYF. The CDR3 nucleotides are TGTGCCAGCAGCGCCGGGACACCTAGCGAGCAGTACTTC.

This rearrangement joins TRBV14 to TRBJ2-1, with TRBD2 as a possible D gene (5 bases). The CDR3 runs 14 residues. CDR1 SGHDN and CDR2 FVKESK come from the germline V gene. V shed 10 bases and J shed 0 bases, with 13 bases lying between them. CDR3 amino acids: CATRSDGSYNEQFF. CDR3 coding DNA: TGTGCCACCCGTAGCGACGGCTCCTACAATGAGCAGTTCTTC.

This sequence joins TRBV5-1 and TRBJ2-3, with D tentatively TRBD1 (7 bases). This CDR3 region has 17 residues. Trimming pared 0 bases from V and 4 bases from J, leaving 18 bases between. In germline, CDR1 is SGHRS, CDR2 YFSETQ. CDR3 nucleotide sequence: TGCGCCAGCAGCTTGGCCCGAGGAGGGGGCGGCGCAGATACGCAGTATTTT. Protein: CASSLARGGGGADTQYF.

The chain recombines TRBV5-4 with TRBJ2-2; D remains ambiguous. Trimming stripped 0 bases from V and 3 bases from J, with 6 bases between. Germline assignment: CDR1 SGHNT and CDR2 YYREEE (reference sequence). This CDR3 has 14 residues. CDR3 nucleotide sequence: TGTGCCAGCAGCTTGGTTACAGACACCGGGGAGCTGTTTTTT. Encoded protein: CASSLVTDTGELFF.

The rearrangement uses TRBV25-1 and TRBJ1-3, with a weak D call TRBD1 (6 bases). Germline V gives CDR1 MGHDK, CDR2 SYGVNS. Trimming removed 4 bases at V and 1 base at J, with 14 bases between. CDR3 size: 16 residues. The CDR3 DNA sequence: TGTGCCAGCAGTGTCACCACAGGGTCATCTGGAAACACCATATATTTT. It is translated as CASSVTTGSSGNTIYF.

The sample holds one count of this clone. This chain uses TRBV2 with TRBJ2-7, with D perhaps matching TRBD1 (6 bases). Trimming stripped 8 bases from V and 12 bases from J, with 23 bases between. The CDR3 is 13 residues long. The germline CDR1 and CDR2 sequences are SNHLY and FYNNEI. DNA of the CDR3: TGTGCCAGCCACCTTTCGACAAACCCAGGGGCGTACTTC. As protein: CASHLSTNPGAYF.

V gene TRBV6-2 or TRBV6-3 combines with J gene TRBJ2-1; TRBD2 aligns across 9 bases. The V gene's germline CDR1 is MNHEY and CDR2 SVGEGT. This CDR3 has 16 residues. Losses at the gene ends were 0 bases for V and 3 bases for J; bases not matched to a gene: 3. CDR3 bases: TGTGCCAGCAGTTACTCGAGGACTAGCGTCTACAATGAGCAGTTCTTC. Protein sequence: CASSYSRTSVYNEQFF.

The chain carries TRBV7-2 and TRBJ1-1, with D tentatively TRBD1 (6 bases). V was pared by 3 bases and J by 5 bases, with 10 bases between. Germline values: CDR1 SGHTA, CDR2 FQGNSA. The CDR3 totals 13 residues. CDR3 residues: CASSFQGRTEAFF. For the CDR3, the DNA is TGTGCCAGCAGCTTCCAGGGGAGAACTGAAGCTTTCTTT.

This clone showed up just a few times. The DNA of the CDR3 is TGCGCCAGCAGCTTGGAACAGGGCGGAGGGCAGTTCTTC. This gives the protein CASSLEQGGGQFF. The J gene is TRBJ2-1, the V gene TRBV5-1, with a tentative D call TRBD1 (6 bases). Looked up from germline, CDR1 is SGHRS and CDR2 is YFSETQ. This CDR3 is 13 amino acids long. V shed 0 bases and J shed 12 bases, with 13 bases lying between them.

The chain has TRBV5-1 and TRBJ2-7, with 7 bases that match TRBD2. Unmatched junction bases numbered 12, after V lost 4 bases and J lost 2 bases. The CDR3 extends over 16 amino acids. Germline lookup yields CDR1 SGHRS and CDR2 YFSETQ. DNA for the CDR3: TGCGCCAGCAGCCCGGTTCCTAGCGGACCGACCTACGAGCAGTACTTC. As protein: CASSPVPSGPTYEQYF.

This clone was observed a few times. This sequence joins TRBV28 and TRBJ2-7; perhaps TRBD2 as D (6 bases). Germline CDR1 is MDHEN and CDR2 is SYDVKM. The CDR3 contains 16 residues. Between the trimmed V and J ends, which lost 3 bases and 3 bases, there was a span of 18 bases. CDR3 nucleotides: TGTGCCAGCAGTTTCGCCCTGGAGCGGGTCGGCTACGAGCAGTACTTC. Translated: CASSFALERVGYEQYF.

V and J are TRBV3-1 (or the pseudogene TRBV3-2) and TRBJ2-6, with D tentatively TRBD2 (5 bases). The CDR3 consists of 15 residues. Trimming removed 3 bases at V and 0 bases at J, with 6 bases between. Germline V CDR1 and CDR2: LGHDT, YNNKEL (reference sequence). CDR3 sequence: CASSQDFSGANVLTF. As DNA, the CDR3 is TGTGCCAGCAGCCAGGACTTCTCTGGGGCCAACGTCCTGACTTTC.

This chain connects TRBV7-2 to TRBJ1-1; 8 nucleotides agree with TRBD1. The CDR3 has 14 amino acids. The V gene's germline CDR1 is SGHTA and CDR2 FQGNSA. J lost 4 bases, V lost 5 bases, and 6 bases had no gene match. The CDR3 DNA reads TGTGCCAGCAGCCAGAGGACAGGGCGCACTGAAGCTTTCTTT. Amino acids: CASSQRTGRTEAFF.